The rows below give T cell receptor beta chains drawn from one sample of a study of quantifying T cell responses using KT2 cells. TCRdb re-derived calls from the UMI-ligation and nested PCR reads in MiXCR, one entry per CDR3 protein. The repertoire holds some 50,000 distinct CDR3 sequences, with more than 9% as singletons. Sequenced sample: PBMCs spiked with cells of the T cell clone KT2. The receptor set was obtained from a human donor. The CDR3 runs from the conserved cysteine through the conserved F or W. A D gene is named only where the DNA matches it firmly. Some rows have no size entry. The others give once, few or many, or a class for an expanded clone.

j_call d_call v_call clone_size cdr3_aa cdr3_nt
TRBJ2-1 NA TRBV5-5 few CASSFGTPSYNEQFF TGTGCCAGCAGCTTTGGGACCCCCTCCTACAATGAGCAGTTCTTC
TRBJ2-1 NA TRBV3-1 few CASQAGNYNEQFF TGTGCCAGCCAGGCAGGGAACTACAATGAGCAGTTCTTC
TRBJ1-1 NA TRBV12-3/TRBV12-4 NA CASGGIDWEWNTEAFF TGTGCCAGCGGAGGGATAGATTGGGAGTGGAACACTGAAGCTTTCTTT
TRBJ1-6 TRBD1 TRBV4-2 many CASSPRDRENSPLHF TGTGCCAGCAGCCCCCGGGACAGAGAAAATTCACCCCTCCACTTT
TRBJ2-5 NA TRBV28 few CASRTDTQETQYF TGTGCCAGCAGAACGGACACCCAAGAGACCCAGTACTTC
TRBJ2-7 NA TRBV6-1 NA CASIETGDPPYEQYF TGTGCCAGCATCGAAACGGGGGATCCTCCCTACGAGCAGTACTTC
TRBJ2-7 TRBD1 TRBV9 few CASSTEPGQGVEQYF TGTGCCAGCAGCACCGAGCCCGGACAGGGTGTCGAGCAGTACTTC
TRBJ2-2 NA TRBV7-2 NA CASSFRRGGGELFF TGTGCCAGCAGCTTCCGCAGGGGTGGCGGGGAGCTGTTTTTT
TRBJ2-3 TRBD2 TRBV20-1 NA CSATRLAGDTQYF TGCAGTGCTACCCGGCTAGCGGGAGATACGCAGTATTTT
TRBJ2-1 TRBD2 TRBV11-3 many CASSLKGGTSGRNYNEQFF TGTGCCAGCAGCTTAAAAGGAGGGACTAGCGGGAGGAACTACAATGAGCAGTTCTTC